This entry lists 25 T cell receptor beta chains sequenced from one sample in a study of blood T cells in healthy people across ages. Together with a sample-barcoded 5' primer, a J-beta primer mix was included in a second PCR lasting about 6 to 12 cycles. In TCRdb, the 5' RACE reads were re-called with MiXCR into one record per CDR3 protein. The table includes about 800,000 distinct CDR3 sequences, around 25% detected once. These sequences were also reported in another study, on T cells of mothers and their children.

The sequencing sample was made of blood. These receptors were obtained from a boy aged 5-17 years in good health.

The chain has TRBV4-3 and TRBJ2-4; 9 positions match TRBD1. The CDR3 has 14 amino acids. The germline V gene encodes CDR1 LGHNA and CDR2 YSLEER. Germline trimming cut 4 bases from V and 8 bases from J; bases unmatched to any gene: 6. DNA for the CDR3: TGCGCCAGCAGCCCGCACAGGGGGCTTGACATTCAGTACTTC. Its translation: CASSPHRGLDIQYF.

The chain carries TRBV6-2 or TRBV6-3 and TRBJ1-2; D perhaps matches TRBD1 (6 bases). Germline values: CDR1 MNHEY, CDR2 SVGEGT. V was clipped by 4 bases and J by 7 bases, with 16 bases between them. There are 14 residues in the CDR3. CDR3 region: CASSSPGQGVGYTF. The CDR3 DNA reads as TGTGCCAGCAGTTCACCGGGACAAGGCGTTGGCTACACCTTC.

The V gene is TRBV7-6, the J gene TRBJ1-4, with D unresolved. The CDR3 runs 16 residues. Per the germline V gene, CDR1 is SGHVS and CDR2 is FNYEAQ. V lost 4 bases to trimming and J lost 8 bases, with 20 bases between them. This chain's CDR3 is CASSSYGLGLQEKLFF. The CDR3 DNA reads TGTGCCAGCAGCTCCTATGGTCTAGGGCTTCAAGAAAAACTGTTTTTT.

The table lists this clonotype with a few counts. CDR3 amino acids: CATSQGQISSYNEQFF. The CDR3, as DNA: TGTGCCACCAGCCAGGGGCAGATCAGCTCCTACAATGAGCAGTTCTTC. V usage is TRBV24-1 and J usage is TRBJ2-1, with D possibly matching TRBD1 (6 bases). V was shortened by 7 bases and J by 0 bases, with 15 bases between the two germline ends. This CDR3 is built from 16 residues. The germline V gene has CDR1 KGHDR and CDR2 SFDVKD.

The V gene is TRBV28, the J gene TRBJ2-5; no clear D gene. Germline CDR1 and CDR2: MDHEN and SYDVKM. There are 15 residues in the CDR3. V shed 4 bases and J shed 3 bases, with 15 bases lying between them. In DNA, the CDR3 is TGTGCCAGCAGTTCGATCTGGGGATTGGAAGAGACCCAGTACTTC. Protein: CASSSIWGLEETQYF.

This chain joins TRBV20-1 and TRBJ2-3; D remains ambiguous. The V gene lost 3 bases and the J gene lost 4 bases, with 14 bases spanning the gap. The germline V gene encodes CDR1 DFQATT and CDR2 SNEGSKA (reference sequence). The CDR3 contains 14 residues. The CDR3 DNA reads TGCAGTGCTAGGTGGCCAGTATTGCCAGATACGCAGTATTTT. This translates into CSARWPVLPDTQYF.

V is TRBV4-3 and J is TRBJ2-6; unclear D gene. CDR3 length: 17 residues. Trimming took 0 bases from V and 0 from J, leaving 9 bases between them. The germline V gene has CDR1 LGHNA and CDR2 YSLEER. This CDR3 reads CASSQDYTFSGANVLTF. The CDR3 DNA sequence: TGCGCCAGCAGCCAAGATTATACCTTCTCTGGGGCCAACGTCCTGACTTTC.

The chain employs TRBV27 and TRBJ2-7, with 14 bases that match TRBD2. Germline values: CDR1 MNHEY, CDR2 SMNVEV (reference sequence). This CDR3 contains 16 residues. V shed 0 bases, J shed 6 bases, and the junction held 4 bases outside the gene matches. The CDR3 bases are TGTGCCAGCAGTTTATCGGTAGGACTAGCGGGAGGCGAGCAGTACTTC. It yields the protein CASSLSVGLAGGEQYF.

This clonotype occurred a few times. V and J are TRBV7-2 and TRBJ2-7, with 10 bases fitting TRBD2. Trimming removed 1 base from V and 5 bases from J; junction bases left unmatched: 8. The CDR3 totals 16 residues. The germline V gene encodes CDR1 SGHTA and CDR2 FQGNSA. In nucleotides, the CDR3 is TGTGCCAGCAGCTTAGTCGGGCTAGCGGGAGTTGACGAGCAGTACTTC. This sequence encodes CASSLVGLAGVDEQYF.

This clonotype was found a few times. The V gene is TRBV9, the J gene TRBJ2-5; 8 bases line up with TRBD2. Germline V CDR1 and CDR2: SGDLS, YYNGEE. Germline trimming cut 0 bases from V and 5 bases from J; bases unmatched to any gene: 6. This CDR3 spans 15 amino acids. CDR3 sequence (DNA): TGTGCCAGCAGCGTAGAGGGACTAGAAACGGAGACCCAGTACTTC. Translation: CASSVEGLETETQYF.

This clonotype was detected many times. The gene calls are TRBV7-9 and TRBJ2-5, with D tentatively TRBD2 (6 bases). This CDR3 is built from 12 residues. V lost 8 bases to trimming and J lost 4 bases, with 11 bases between them. The V gene's germline CDR1 is SEHNR and CDR2 FQNEAQ (reference sequence). The CDR3 coding sequence is TGTGCCAGCCTCGGGGGAGGAGAGACCCAGTACTTC. Translating it yields CASLGGGETQYF.

The V and J genes are TRBV5-5 and TRBJ1-3; no clear D gene. The CDR3 extends over 15 amino acids. Germline V CDR1 and CDR2: SGHKS, YYEKEE (reference sequence). Trimming removed 0 bases from V and 2 bases from J, with 9 bases in between. CDR3 sequence (DNA): TGTGCCAGCAGCTTGGGCAGTACCACTGGAAACACCATATATTTT. As protein: CASSLGSTTGNTIYF.

J is TRBJ2-1 and V is TRBV14, with D maybe TRBD1 (5 bases). The V gene's germline CDR1 is SGHDN and CDR2 FVKESK. The V gene lost 4 bases and the J gene lost 9 bases, with 13 bases spanning the gap. The CDR3 runs to 13 residues. This CDR3 is CASSLLNGAEQFF. Here the CDR3 DNA reads TGTGCCAGCAGCCTGCTGAATGGGGCTGAGCAGTTCTTC.

Only a few counts were recorded for this clonotype. CDR3 bases: TGTGCCAGCAGTCGGATGAGGGGGGCGACTGAAGCTTTCTTT. It specifies CASSRMRGATEAFF. The gene calls are TRBV6-5 and TRBJ1-1; a possible D gene is TRBD1 (6 bases). CDR1 is MNHEY, CDR2 SVGAGI, per germline. The length of the CDR3 is 14 residues. V dropped 5 bases and J dropped 5 bases, with 15 bases sitting between them.

The chain uses TRBV7-9 and TRBJ1-5; D perhaps matches TRBD1 (5 bases). Trimming left V 3 bases short and J 1 base short, with 7 bases between. The CDR3 consists of 14 residues. Germline V CDR1 and CDR2: SEHNR, FQNEAQ (reference sequence). The CDR3 region is CASSFQGSNQPQHF. The CDR3 DNA follows: TGTGCCAGCAGCTTCCAGGGAAGCAATCAGCCCCAGCATTTT.

This clonotype was recorded many times. V and J are TRBV25-1 and TRBJ1-4; unclear D gene. The CDR3 sequence is 12 residues long. Germline V gene data show CDR1 as MGHDK and CDR2 as SYGVNS. Trimming removed 5 bases from V and 7 bases from J, with 8 bases in between. CDR3 coding DNA: TGTGCCAGCAGTTTCCTGGGTGAAAAACTGTTTTTT. As protein: CASSFLGEKLFF.

The rearrangement joins TRBV4-3 to TRBJ1-6; 7 nucleotides match TRBD1. The V gene end was trimmed by 2 bases and the J gene end by 7 bases; junction bases not matched to a gene: 8. Germline assignment: CDR1 LGHNA and CDR2 YSLEER. CDR3 size: 16 residues. CDR3 sequence (DNA): TGCGCCAGCAGCCAACGAGGGGGGGACAGCAATTCACCCCTCCACTTT. This sequence encodes CASSQRGGDSNSPLHF.

The J gene is TRBJ2-1, the V gene TRBV29-1; a weak D match, TRBD2 (6 bases). Matching the DNA end better, TRBJ2-7 makes the J call doubtful. Germline lookup yields CDR1 SQVTM and CDR2 ANQGSEA. This CDR3 spans 13 amino acids. The CDR3 loop is CSVEGAGYYEQYF. The CDR3 DNA follows: TGCAGCGTTGAAGGCGCGGGATATTACGAGCAGTACTTC.

There are a few counts of this clonotype. The V call is TRBV7-2, the J call TRBJ2-1, with D perhaps TRBD1 (6 bases). V shed 4 bases and J shed 8 bases, with 15 bases lying between them. The CDR3 is 14 residues long. Looked up from germline, CDR1 is SGHTA and CDR2 is FQGNSA. The CDR3 loop reads CASSWNRVLDEQFF. CDR3 nucleotides: TGTGCCAGCAGCTGGAACAGGGTCTTGGATGAGCAGTTCTTC.

J is TRBJ2-1 and V is TRBV7-6; 7 bases line up with TRBD1. This CDR3 region has 14 residues. CDR1 is SGHVS, CDR2 FNYEAQ, per germline. Trimming removed 5 bases from V and 6 bases from J; junction bases left unmatched: 7. DNA of the CDR3: TGTGCCAGCAGCATCCGACAGGGTTCCAATGAGCAGTTCTTC. It specifies CASSIRQGSNEQFF.

The CDR3 nucleotides are TGTGCCAGCAGTTACCCAAAGCCCGGGACTAGCGGGACTTTTTATGGGAGGACCGGGGAGCTGTTTTTT. It translates to CASSYPKPGTSGTFYGRTGELFF. The chain has TRBV6-2 or TRBV6-3 and TRBJ2-2, with 13 bases identical to TRBD2. Germline V gene sequence: CDR1 MNHEY, CDR2 SVGEGT. The CDR3 is made up of 23 amino acids. V lost 2 bases to trimming and J lost 5 bases; unmatched junction nucleotides: 23.

The rearrangement links TRBV29-1 to TRBJ2-1; TRBD2 matches at 9 bases. CDR1 is SQVTM, CDR2 ANQGSEA, per germline. This CDR3 has 20 residues. V gave up 2 bases and J gave up 3 bases; unmatched junction bases: 20. The CDR3 DNA reads as TGCAGCGTTGAAATAATGGTCTACGCGGGGGGGAACTGGAACTACAATGAGCAGTTCTTC. As protein: CSVEIMVYAGGNWNYNEQFF.

In this sample, this clonotype turned up a few times. The V call is TRBV4-3, the J call TRBJ2-1; the D gene is possibly TRBD2 (5 bases). Germline assignment: CDR1 LGHNA and CDR2 YSLEER. There are 15 residues in the CDR3. The V and J ends lost 0 bases and 3 bases respectively, with 9 bases between them. Written as DNA, the CDR3 is TGCGCCAGCAGCCAAGATCCGGGGTACTACAATGAGCAGTTCTTC. Amino acid sequence: CASSQDPGYYNEQFF.

The chain joins TRBV5-6 to TRBJ1-2; 10 bases are shared with TRBD1. Germline values: CDR1 SGHDT, CDR2 YYEEEE. With 4 bases clipped from V and 7 bases from J, the junction kept 16 bases outside the gene matches. The CDR3 consists of 17 residues. CDR3 DNA sequence: TGTGCCAGCAGCCCTCGGCTATTGGGGACAGGGGTTTTTGGCTACACCTTC. It yields the protein CASSPRLLGTGVFGYTF.

The chain links TRBV28 to TRBJ2-5, with 9 bases that match TRBD2. With V trimmed by 3 bases and J by 2 bases, 10 bases remained unmatched. CDR1 is MDHEN, CDR2 SYDVKM, per germline. CDR3 length: 17 residues. Here the CDR3 DNA reads TGTGCCAGCAGTTTCCCCATAGCGGGAGACCTTCAAGAGACCCAGTACTTC. It codes for CASSFPIAGDLQETQYF.